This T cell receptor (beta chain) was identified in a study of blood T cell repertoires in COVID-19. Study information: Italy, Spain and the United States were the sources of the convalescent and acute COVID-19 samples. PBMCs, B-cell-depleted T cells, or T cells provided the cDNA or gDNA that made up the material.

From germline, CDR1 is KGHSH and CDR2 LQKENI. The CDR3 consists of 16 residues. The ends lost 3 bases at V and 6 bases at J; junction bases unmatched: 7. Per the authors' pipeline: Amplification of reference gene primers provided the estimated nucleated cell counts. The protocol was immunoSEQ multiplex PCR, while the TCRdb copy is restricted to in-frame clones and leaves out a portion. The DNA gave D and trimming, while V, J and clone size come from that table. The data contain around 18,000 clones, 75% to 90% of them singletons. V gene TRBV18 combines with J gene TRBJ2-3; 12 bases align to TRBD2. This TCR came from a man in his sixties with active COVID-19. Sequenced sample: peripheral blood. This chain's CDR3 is CASSPPGLAGGDTQYF. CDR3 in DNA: TGTGCCAGCTCACCTCCTGGGCTAGCGGGAGGGGATACGCAGTATTTT.